A single sample is the source of the 9 T cell receptor beta chains below, sequenced in a study of CD8+ T cells in alopecia areata. It was cDNA, reverse transcribed from extracted RNA, that served as the sequencing template. The data were produced by immunoSEQ multiplex PCR, yet TCRdb's version contains in-frame clones alone and is incomplete. Among 34,000 or so clones listed, roughly 53% were seen once. Material for sequencing was NKG2D-high CD8+ T cells sorted from blood. All receptors come from a human donor with alopecia areata.

The chain employs TRBV28 and TRBJ2-7; TRBD1 or TRBD2 may be the D gene (5 bases each). The CDR3 consists of 13 residues. Germline lookup yields CDR1 MDHEN and CDR2 SYDVKM. V was cut by 9 bases and J by 3 bases, with 15 bases left in between. The CDR3 here is CASARDRLYEQYF. The CDR3 nucleotides are TGTGCCAGTGCGAGGGACCGACTCTACGAGCAGTACTTC.

The V call is TRBV2, the J call TRBJ1-6; D remains ambiguous. Per germline, CDR1 SNHLY and CDR2 FYNNEI. This CDR3 has 14 amino acids. Between the trimmed V and J ends, which lost 4 bases and 11 bases, there was a span of 15 bases. The CDR3 nucleotides are TGTGCCAGCAGTGCCCGAGAGGGAACGACACCCCTCCACTTT. Its protein is CASSAREGTTPLHF.

V and J are TRBV5-1 and TRBJ2-1, with D possibly TRBD2 on 5 matching bases. V was pared by 0 bases and J by 4 bases, with 14 bases between. CDR1 is SGHRS and CDR2 is YFSETQ in the germline V gene. CDR3 length: 16 residues. The CDR3 loop is CASSLGRDVPYNEQFF. The CDR3 DNA follows: TGCGCCAGCAGCTTGGGTCGGGATGTACCATACAATGAGCAGTTCTTC. Complete variable domain (other parts from reference TRBV5-1 and TRBJ2-1): KAGVTQTPRYLIKTRGQQVTLSCSPISGHRSVSWYQQTPGQGLQFLFEYFSETQRNKGNFPGRFSGRQFSNSRSEMNVSTLELGDSALYLCASSLGRDVPYNEQFFGPGTRLTVL.

The chain combines TRBV19 with TRBJ2-7, with TRBD1 matching 7 bases. The CDR3 totals 13 residues. The ends lost 5 bases at V and 2 bases at J; junction bases unmatched: 3. Germline V lookup: CDR1 LNHDA, CDR2 SQIVND (reference sequence). CDR3 in amino acids: CASSPGTAYEQYF. The CDR3 DNA sequence: TGTGCCAGTAGTCCCGGGACAGCCTACGAGCAGTACTTC.

The chain uses TRBV6-5 and TRBJ1-1, with D unclear. CDR1 is MNHEY and CDR2 is SVGAGI in the germline V gene. This CDR3 comprises 15 residues. The ends were cut back, 6 bases at V and 1 base at J, with 15 bases in the middle. The CDR3 nucleotides are TGTGCCAGCAGAGGGTCCTTACCACGGAACACTGAAGCTTTCTTT. The encoded protein is CASRGSLPRNTEAFF.

V gene TRBV7-9 combines with J gene TRBJ2-3; perhaps D is TRBD1 or TRBD2 (5 bases each). This CDR3 contains 14 residues. CDR1 and CDR2 from the germline V gene are SEHNR and FQNEAQ (reference sequence). V was cut by 2 bases and J by 9 bases, with 15 bases left in between. CDR3 bases: TGTGCCAGCAGCTTACGGGACCGGCAGATGACGCAGTATTTT. It is translated as CASSLRDRQMTQYF.

The J gene is TRBJ1-1, the V gene TRBV28, with 7 bases identical to TRBD1. Losses at the gene ends were 4 bases for V and 1 base for J; bases not matched to a gene: 3. The germline V gene encodes CDR1 MDHEN and CDR2 SYDVKM. This CDR3 is 14 amino acids long. The CDR3 is CASSSHRGNTEAFF. CDR3 nucleotides: TGTGCCAGCAGTTCCCACAGGGGGAACACTGAAGCTTTCTTT.

In its sample, this clone was seen once. The chain combines TRBV30 with TRBJ1-1, with TRBD1 matching over 8 bases. The V gene's germline CDR1 is GTSNPN and CDR2 SVGIG (reference sequence). This CDR3 comprises 15 residues. Germline trimming cut 0 bases from V and 5 bases from J; bases unmatched to any gene: 8. DNA of the CDR3: TGTGCCTGGAGTGTATTCGTCAGGGGGCTGACTGAAGCTTTCTTT. The encoded protein is CAWSVFVRGLTEAFF.

The chain employs TRBV5-1 and TRBJ2-4; the match to TRBD2 covers 7 bases. The CDR3 covers 16 residues. After removal of 4 bases from V and 2 bases from J, the junction contained 9 bases not matched to a gene. Germline CDR1 and CDR2: SGHRS and YFSETQ. The CDR3 protein is CASSLPGGGTKNIQYF. CDR3 nucleotides: TGCGCCAGCAGCCTCCCGGGGGGAGGGACCAAAAACATTCAGTACTTC.